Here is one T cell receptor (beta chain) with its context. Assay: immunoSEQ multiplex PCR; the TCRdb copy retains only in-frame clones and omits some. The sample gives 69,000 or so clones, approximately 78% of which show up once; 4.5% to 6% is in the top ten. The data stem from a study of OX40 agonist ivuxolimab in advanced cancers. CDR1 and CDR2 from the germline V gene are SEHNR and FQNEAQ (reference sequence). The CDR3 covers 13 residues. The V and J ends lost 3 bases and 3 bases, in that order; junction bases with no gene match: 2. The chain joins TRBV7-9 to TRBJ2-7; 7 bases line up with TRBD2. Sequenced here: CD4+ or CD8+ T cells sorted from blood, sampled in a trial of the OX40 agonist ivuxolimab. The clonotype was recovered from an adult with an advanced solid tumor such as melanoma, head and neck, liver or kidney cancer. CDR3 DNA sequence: TGTGCCAGCAGCTTCCGGGGGGTCTACGAGCAGTACTTC. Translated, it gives CASSFRGVYEQYF.